The present T cell receptor (beta chain) was sequenced within a study of cytomegalovirus exposure and HLA in healthy donors. The J segment lost 13 bases and the V segment lost 4 bases, leaving 10 bases of the junction unmatched. The CDR3 contains 14 residues. Germline CDR1 and CDR2: SGHRS and YFSETQ. With 60 Vbeta and 13 Jbeta primers, the PCR was carried out. Assay: immunoSEQ multiplex PCR; the TCRdb copy retains only in-frame clones and omits some. The table lists about 98,000 clones, roughly two thirds of them singletons. The chain is built from TRBV5-1 and TRBJ2-2; 10 nucleotides line up with TRBD2. The sample taken for sequencing was PBMCs. The sequence came from a female donor in good health and CMV-seronegative. CDR3 in DNA: TGCGCCAGCAGCCCCACCGGGACTAGCGTCGGGCTGTTTTTT. It is translated as CASSPTGTSVGLFF. Variable domain in full (rest from reference TRBV5-1 and TRBJ2-2): KAGVTQTPRYLIKTRGQQVTLSCSPISGHRSVSWYQQTPGQGLQFLFEYFSETQRNKGNFPGRFSGRQFSNSRSEMNVSTLELGDSALYLCASSPTGTSVGLFFGEGSRLTVL.